Listed below are T cell receptor beta chains from one sample, sequenced in a study of T-cell memory formation after mild COVID-19. MiXCR was run by TCRdb on the 5' RACE reads, yielding one entry per CDR3 protein. The top ten hold 8.8% of the sample, which has about 430,000 distinct CDR3 sequences, roughly 24% seen once. Sequencing was done on a sample of PBMCs or a T cell subset sorted from them (not recorded which). These receptors originate from an adult woman who had mild COVID-19 (a few samples of this study predate the infection). Cell type and time point are not known. CDR3s include the opening cysteine and the closing phenylalanine or tryptophan.

J: TRBJ1-2; V: TRBV5-6; CDR3: CASSLYQGAVGYTF
J: TRBJ1-1; V: TRBV3-1; CDR3: CASSHPTGGITEAFF
J: TRBJ2-1; V: TRBV12-3/TRBV12-4; CDR3: CASRWTGSGEQFF
J: TRBJ2-3; V: TRBV5-1; CDR3: CASSLEGHPTDTQYF
J: TRBJ1-2; V: TRBV3-1; CDR3: CASSPLGGSYYGYTF
J: TRBJ2-3; V: TRBV7-6; CDR3: CASSLGLAGSTTDTQYF
J: TRBJ2-2; V: TRBV7-3; CDR3: CASGRAGELFF
J: TRBJ2-7; V: TRBV29-1; CDR3: CSVGVGRYYEQYF
J: TRBJ2-1; V: TRBV7-9; CDR3: CAKASGEDNEQFF
J: TRBJ2-1; V: TRBV11-2; CDR3: CASSKDLSSYNEQFF
J: TRBJ2-3; V: TRBV25-1; CDR3: CASSEGSTDTQYF
J: TRBJ2-1; V: TRBV9; CDR3: CASSIPRGGGTAFNEQFF
J: TRBJ2-1; V: TRBV20-1; CDR3: CSARARQGRNEQFF
J: TRBJ1-1; V: TRBV11-3; CDR3: CASGEDGWNTEAFF
J: TRBJ2-1; V: TRBV5-6; CDR3: CASSLGGDLYNEQFF
J: TRBJ2-6; V: TRBV5-1; CDR3: CASSLNRGYSGANVLTF
J: TRBJ2-1; V: TRBV6-2/TRBV6-3; CDR3: CASIPQGSYNEQFF
J: TRBJ1-5; V: TRBV4-2; CDR3: CASSQTGQTSNQPQHF
J: TRBJ1-5; V: TRBV12-3/TRBV12-4; CDR3: CASSLAQGGQPQHF
J: TRBJ1-2; V: TRBV5-1; CDR3: CASSLGPGQGAGGYTF
J: TRBJ1-1; V: TRBV4-1; CDR3: CASSQGTGVNTEAFF
J: TRBJ2-7; V: TRBV7-7; CDR3: CASADGLNEQYF
J: TRBJ2-3; V: TRBV5-1; CDR3: CASSSTSGIGTDTQYF
J: TRBJ2-3; V: TRBV7-2; CDR3: CASSPPTGVAQYF
J: TRBJ1-2; V: TRBV7-9; CDR3: CASSFPGQSNYGYTF
J: TRBJ1-1; V: TRBV5-1; CDR3: CASRELGFLNTEAFF